A selection of T cell receptor beta chains follows, all from one sample in a study of circulating CD8 cells and anti-PD-1 response in melanoma. TCRdb called the reads again in MiXCR, with one record for every CDR3 protein. The data hold 2,000 to 3,000 distinct CDR3 sequences, with almost 6.5% observed a single time. The material sequenced was CD8+ T cells from PBMCs, taken at baseline or after one month of anti-PD-1 therapy (not recorded which). These receptors were taken from a human donor with melanoma. The conserved cysteine and the conserved F or W are not part of the CDR3 here. The order of the fields is V gene, J gene, CDR3 protein.

TRBV7-3	TRBJ2-7	ASSSSGTGGHERY
TRBV6-1	TRBJ2-2	ASQPRPGQGLTGELF
TRBV4-1	TRBJ2-4	ASSQDGRAGIQY
TRBV5-4	TRBJ2-7	ASSPGGAYEQY
TRBV28	TRBJ2-4	ASSSRTSGLAKNIQY
TRBV19	TRBJ2-3	ASSIASTDTQY
TRBV28	TRBJ2-1	ASSFEGGYNEQF
TRBV28	TRBJ2-7	ASSFGRTIYEQY
TRBV15	TRBJ2-2	ATHPWEPNTGELF
TRBV5-1	TRBJ2-7	ASSLEGTSYEQY
TRBV19	TRBJ1-2	ASSTIALRDGVTFGYT
TRBV2	TRBJ2-7	ASTPSEQTYEQY
TRBV30	TRBJ2-2	AWTIAHGELF
TRBV19	TRBJ2-3	AAGVTDTQY
TRBV19	TRBJ1-1	ASSRVGDRGTEAF
TRBV19	TRBJ2-1	ASNPHTAYNEQF
TRBV19	TRBJ2-1	ASSILLASYNEQF
TRBV27	TRBJ2-1	ASRRGGAYNEQF
TRBV19	TRBJ2-1	ASSAGNEQF
TRBV27	TRBJ2-1	ASSTGTVRDEQF
TRBV19	TRBJ2-1	ASSPGPLKF
TRBV5-5	TRBJ1-6	ASSLAFEDSPLH
TRBV11-2	TRBJ2-1	ASSPVGGGYNEQF
TRBV20-1	TRBJ2-5	SATAGRGQETQY
TRBV18	TRBJ1-2	ASSPNEGYT
TRBV2	TRBJ1-1	ASSDDRGVDTEAF